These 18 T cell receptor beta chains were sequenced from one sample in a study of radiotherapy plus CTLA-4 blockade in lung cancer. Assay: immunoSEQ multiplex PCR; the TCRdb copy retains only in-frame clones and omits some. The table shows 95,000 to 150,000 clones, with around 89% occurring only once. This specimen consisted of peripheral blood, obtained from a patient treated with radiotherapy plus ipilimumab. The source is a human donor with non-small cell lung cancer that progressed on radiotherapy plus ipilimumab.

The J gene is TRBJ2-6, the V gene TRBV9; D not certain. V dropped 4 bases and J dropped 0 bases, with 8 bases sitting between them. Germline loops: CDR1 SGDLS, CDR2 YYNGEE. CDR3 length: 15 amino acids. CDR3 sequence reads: CASSLIHSGANVLTF. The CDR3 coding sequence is TGTGCCAGCAGCCTTATACACTCTGGGGCCAACGTCCTGACTTTC.

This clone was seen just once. CDR3 in DNA: TGTGCCAGCAGACCCGACCCCCTCAATGAGCAGTTCTTC. This sequence encodes CASRPDPLNEQFF. This rearrangement joins TRBV11-3 to TRBJ2-1; D gene ambiguous. CDR1 and CDR2 (germline): SGHNT, YENEEA. The ends were cut back, 6 bases at V and 6 bases at J, with 12 bases in the middle. The CDR3 runs 13 residues.

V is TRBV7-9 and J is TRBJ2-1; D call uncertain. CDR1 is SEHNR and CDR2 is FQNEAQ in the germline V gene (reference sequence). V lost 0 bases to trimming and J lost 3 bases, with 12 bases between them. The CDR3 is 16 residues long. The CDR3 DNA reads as TGTGCCAGCAGCTTAGCTGGCGGTCTGGACTACAATGAGCAGTTCTTC. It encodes CASSLAGGLDYNEQFF.

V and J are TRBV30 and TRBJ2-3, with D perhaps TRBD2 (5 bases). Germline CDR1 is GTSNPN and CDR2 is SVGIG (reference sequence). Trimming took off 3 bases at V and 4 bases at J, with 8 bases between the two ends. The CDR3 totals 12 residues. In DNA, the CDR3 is TGTGCCTGGAGAGGAGGAGCAGATACGCAGTATTTT. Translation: CAWRGGADTQYF.

This chain's CDR3 is CASSGRQGSGAEAFF. The CDR3 DNA is TGTGCCAGCAGTGGAAGACAGGGGAGTGGCGCTGAAGCTTTCTTT. The genes are TRBV2 and TRBJ1-1, with 8 bases identical to TRBD1. Germline values: CDR1 SNHLY, CDR2 FYNNEI. The V segment lost 4 bases and the J segment 6 bases; nucleotides outside the gene matches: 10. The CDR3 covers 15 residues.

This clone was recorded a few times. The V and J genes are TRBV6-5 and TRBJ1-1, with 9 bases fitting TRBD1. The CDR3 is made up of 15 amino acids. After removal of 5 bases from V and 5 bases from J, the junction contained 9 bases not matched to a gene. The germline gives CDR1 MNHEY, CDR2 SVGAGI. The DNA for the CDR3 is TGTGCCAGCAGTAGACGATACAGGGGGCGGACTGAAGCTTTCTTT. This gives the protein CASSRRYRGRTEAFF.

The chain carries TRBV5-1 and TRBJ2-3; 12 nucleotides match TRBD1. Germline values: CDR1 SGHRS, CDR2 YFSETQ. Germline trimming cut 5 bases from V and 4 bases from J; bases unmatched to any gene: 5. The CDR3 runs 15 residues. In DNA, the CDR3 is TGCGCCAGCAGTTCGGGACAGGGGGCCTCAGATACGCAGTATTTT. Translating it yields CASSSGQGASDTQYF.

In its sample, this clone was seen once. The CDR3 is CASSDLADEQFF. For the CDR3, the DNA is TGCGCCAGCAGTGACCTAGCCGATGAGCAGTTCTTC. The chain links TRBV10-2 to TRBJ2-1, with TRBD2 as a possible D gene (5 bases). The germline CDR1 and CDR2 sequences are WSHSY and SAAADI. The CDR3 has 12 amino acids. Trimming shortened V by 3 bases and J by 8 bases, and 8 bases separated the two germline ends.

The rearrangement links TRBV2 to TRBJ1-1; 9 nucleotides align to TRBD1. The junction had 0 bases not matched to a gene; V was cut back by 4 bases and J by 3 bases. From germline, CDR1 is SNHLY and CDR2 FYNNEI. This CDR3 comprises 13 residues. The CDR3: CASSGQGDTEAFF. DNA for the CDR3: TGTGCCAGCAGTGGACAGGGGGACACTGAAGCTTTCTTT.

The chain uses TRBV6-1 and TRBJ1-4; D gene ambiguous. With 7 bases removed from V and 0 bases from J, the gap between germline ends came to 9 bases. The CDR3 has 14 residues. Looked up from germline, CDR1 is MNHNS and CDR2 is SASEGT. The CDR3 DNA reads TGTGCCAGCACGGCCGGGCCAACTAATGAAAAACTGTTTTTT. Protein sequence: CASTAGPTNEKLFF.

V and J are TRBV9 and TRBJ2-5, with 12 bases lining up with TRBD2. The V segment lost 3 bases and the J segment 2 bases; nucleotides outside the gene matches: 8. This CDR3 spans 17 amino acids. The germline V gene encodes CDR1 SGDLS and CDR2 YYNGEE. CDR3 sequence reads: CASSGRSTSGSQETQYF. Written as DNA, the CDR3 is TGTGCCAGCAGCGGCCGATCGACTAGCGGGAGTCAAGAGACCCAGTACTTC.

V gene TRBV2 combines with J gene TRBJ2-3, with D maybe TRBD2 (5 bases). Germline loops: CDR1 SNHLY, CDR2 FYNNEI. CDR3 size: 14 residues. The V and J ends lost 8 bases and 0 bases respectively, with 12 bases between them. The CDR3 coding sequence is TGTGCCAGCTCGGCTAGCCCTAGCACAGATACGCAGTATTTT. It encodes CASSASPSTDTQYF.

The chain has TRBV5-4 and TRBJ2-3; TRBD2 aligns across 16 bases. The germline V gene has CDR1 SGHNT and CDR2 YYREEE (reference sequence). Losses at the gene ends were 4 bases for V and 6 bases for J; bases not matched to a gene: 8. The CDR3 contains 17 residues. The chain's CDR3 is CASSPGLAGGVADTQYF. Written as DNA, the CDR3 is TGTGCCAGCAGCCCGGGACTAGCGGGAGGGGTGGCCGATACGCAGTATTTT. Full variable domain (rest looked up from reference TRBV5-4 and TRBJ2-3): ETGVTQSPTHLIKTRGQQVTLRCSSQSGHNTVSWYQQALGQGPQFIFQYYREEENGRGNFPPRFSGLQFPNYSSELNVNALELDDSALYLCASSPGLAGGVADTQYFGPGTRLTVL.

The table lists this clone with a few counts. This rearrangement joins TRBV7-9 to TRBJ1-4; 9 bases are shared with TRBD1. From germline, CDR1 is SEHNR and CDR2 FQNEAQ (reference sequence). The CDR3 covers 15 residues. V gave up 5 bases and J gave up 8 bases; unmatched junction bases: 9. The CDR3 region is CASSHTDRGGEKLFF. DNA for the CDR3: TGTGCCAGCAGCCACACGGACAGGGGTGGAGAAAAACTGTTTTTT.

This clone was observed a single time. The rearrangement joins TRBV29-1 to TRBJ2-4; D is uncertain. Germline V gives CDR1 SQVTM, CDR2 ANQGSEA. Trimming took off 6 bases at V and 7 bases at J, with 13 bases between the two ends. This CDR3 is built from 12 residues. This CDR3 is CSVLTDHNIQYF. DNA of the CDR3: TGCAGCGTCCTGACCGATCATAACATTCAGTACTTC.

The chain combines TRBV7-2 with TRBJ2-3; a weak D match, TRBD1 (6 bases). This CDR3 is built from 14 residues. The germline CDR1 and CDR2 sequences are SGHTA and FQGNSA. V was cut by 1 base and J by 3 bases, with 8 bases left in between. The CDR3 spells CASSLEGETDTQYF. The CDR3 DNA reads TGTGCCAGCAGCTTAGAGGGGGAAACAGATACGCAGTATTTT.

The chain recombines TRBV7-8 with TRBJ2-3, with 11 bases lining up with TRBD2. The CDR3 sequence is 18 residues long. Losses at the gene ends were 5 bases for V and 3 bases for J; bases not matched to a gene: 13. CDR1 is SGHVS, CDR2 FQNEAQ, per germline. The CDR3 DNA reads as TGTGCCAGCAGCGCCCGTCTTCTAGCGGGAGGAGGAACAGATACGCAGTATTTT. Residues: CASSARLLAGGGTDTQYF.

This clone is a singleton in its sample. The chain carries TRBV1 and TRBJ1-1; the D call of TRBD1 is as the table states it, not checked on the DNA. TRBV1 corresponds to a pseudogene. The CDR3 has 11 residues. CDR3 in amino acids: CTSSRTDEAFF. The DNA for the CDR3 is TGCACCAGCAGCCGGACAGATGAAGCTTTCTTT.